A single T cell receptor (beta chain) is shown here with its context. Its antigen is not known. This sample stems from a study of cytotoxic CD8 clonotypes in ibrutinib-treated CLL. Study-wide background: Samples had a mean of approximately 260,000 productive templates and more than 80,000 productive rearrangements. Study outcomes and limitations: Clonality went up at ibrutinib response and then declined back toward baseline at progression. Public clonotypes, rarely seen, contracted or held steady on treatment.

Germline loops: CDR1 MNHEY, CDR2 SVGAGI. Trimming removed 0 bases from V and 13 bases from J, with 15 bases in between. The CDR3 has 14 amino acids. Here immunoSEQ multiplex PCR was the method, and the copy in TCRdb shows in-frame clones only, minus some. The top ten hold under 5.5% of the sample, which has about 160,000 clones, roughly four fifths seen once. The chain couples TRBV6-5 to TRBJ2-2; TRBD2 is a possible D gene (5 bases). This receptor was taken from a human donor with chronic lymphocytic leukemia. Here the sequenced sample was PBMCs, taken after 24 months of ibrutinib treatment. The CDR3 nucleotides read TGTGCCAGCAGTTACTCGAATGGAGTTCGGGGGCTGTTTTTT. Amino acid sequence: CASSYSNGVRGLFF.